One TCR beta chain is described in this entry. The antigen is undetermined. TCR beta sequences were obtained from blood CD8+ and CD4+ T cells. While CD8+ and CD4+ T cells were isolated negatively, TEMRA cells were enriched by FACS. This record belongs to a study of CD8 T cells in Susac syndrome. The RNA, about 0.45 to 1 ug, was put through reverse transcription using random hexamers. TCRdb reanalysed the immunoSEQ multiplex PCR reads using MiXCR and keeps one entry per CDR3 protein. The repertoire consists of about 250,000 distinct CDR3 sequences, with 93% occurring once and the leading ten covering around 0.072%. Study-level points and caveats: TCR sequencing and HLA analysis covered a relatively small number of individuals.

With V trimmed by 8 bases and J by 7 bases, 8 bases remained unmatched. Germline lookup yields CDR1 LNHDA and CDR2 SQIVND (reference sequence). This CDR3 is 13 amino acids long. V gene TRBV19 combines with J gene TRBJ2-7; TRBD2 matches at 10 bases. Sequencing was performed on CD4+ T cells from PBMCs. The sequence came from a human donor with multiple sclerosis. The CDR3 coding sequence is TGTGCCAGTTCAGCGGGGGGGCCTCGAGAGCAGTACTTC. This codes for CASSAGGPREQYF.